The 12 T cell receptor beta chains presented below share a single source sample, sequenced in a study of blood T cell repertoires in COVID-19. TCRdb's table, derived via immunoSEQ multiplex PCR, lists solely in-frame clones and lacks some. Seen here are 310,000 or so clones, approximately 83% observed once, and the top ten hold over 2%. The sample was peripheral blood. The source of these receptors is a woman aged 30 to 39 who had recovered from COVID-19.

The chain joins TRBV10-1 to TRBJ1-1; D gene unclear. Trimming took 3 bases from V and 2 from J, leaving 7 bases between them. The CDR3 runs 13 residues. Per germline, CDR1 WNHNN and CDR2 SYGVQD (reference sequence). CDR3 in amino acids: CASSEWPNTEAFF. CDR3 bases: TGCGCCAGCAGTGAATGGCCCAACACTGAAGCTTTCTTT.

The chain has TRBV2 and TRBJ2-2; no clear D. CDR3 length equals 15 residues. Trimming stripped 6 bases from V and 6 bases from J, with 17 bases between. The germline gives CDR1 SNHLY, CDR2 FYNNEI. The CDR3 nucleotides read TGTGCCAGCAGGGAGAGGCGTCCTCCACCCGGGGAGCTGTTTTTT. Translating it yields CASRERRPPPGELFF.

The rearrangement joins TRBV6-5 to TRBJ1-2, with 8 nucleotides matching TRBD1. Germline V gene sequence: CDR1 MNHEY, CDR2 SVGAGI. The V gene end was trimmed by 6 bases and the J gene end by 8 bases; junction bases not matched to a gene: 8. The CDR3 spans 13 residues. In DNA form, the CDR3 reads TGTGCCAGCAGGCAGGGGGCTTTTCGGGGCTACACCTTC. This codes for CASRQGAFRGYTF.

DNA of the CDR3: TGTGCAACCACCGGGACAGGGAGTAATTCACCCCTCCACTTT. Its translation: CATTGTGSNSPLHF. The chain combines TRBV7-9 with TRBJ1-6; 9 bases map to TRBD1. Germline values: CDR1 SEHNR, CDR2 FQNEAQ (reference sequence). The CDR3 contains 14 residues.

The chain carries TRBV2 and TRBJ1-5; D is undetermined. In germline, CDR1 is SNHLY, CDR2 FYNNEI. The CDR3 consists of 15 residues. The V end lost 1 base, the J end lost 0 bases, and 7 bases lay between the germline ends. CDR3 protein: CASSEDGYSNQPQHF. The DNA of the CDR3 is TGTGCCAGCAGTGAAGACGGGTATAGCAATCAGCCCCAGCATTTT.

The CDR3 nucleotides read TGTGCCATCAGTGCGGAGGGGCCAGATACGCAGTATTTT. Translating gives CAISAEGPDTQYF. V gene TRBV10-3 combines with J gene TRBJ2-3; D possibly corresponds to TRBD2 (6 bases). The CDR3 sequence is 13 residues long. Trimming stripped 4 bases from V and 4 bases from J, with 9 bases between. Germline CDR1 is ENHRY and CDR2 is SYGVKD.

This chain links TRBV12-3 or TRBV12-4 with TRBJ2-7, with TRBD1 matching over 7 bases. With V trimmed by 6 bases and J by 2 bases, 4 bases remained unmatched. There are 13 residues in the CDR3. CDR3 coding DNA: TGTGCCAGCAGCTGGGACAGAACCTACGAGCAGTACTTC. Translating gives CASSWDRTYEQYF.

This clone occurred once. The chain employs TRBV10-3 and TRBJ1-3; 7 bases line up with TRBD1. This CDR3 is 15 amino acids long. Losses at the gene ends were 4 bases for V and 0 bases for J; bases not matched to a gene: 3. The germline V gene has CDR1 ENHRY and CDR2 SYGVKD. The DNA of the CDR3 is TGTGCCATCAGTGGGGGACAGAACTCTGGAAACACCATATATTTT. As protein: CAISGGQNSGNTIYF.

The V call is TRBV30, the J call TRBJ2-1; 7 bases fit TRBD2. The junction had 6 bases not matched to a gene; V was cut back by 4 bases and J by 0 bases. CDR1 and CDR2 (germline): GTSNPN, SVGIG (reference sequence). The CDR3 covers 15 residues. As DNA, the CDR3 is TGTGCCTGGACTTGGGGAGGGCTCTCCTACAATGAGCAGTTCTTC. It yields the protein CAWTWGGLSYNEQFF.

J is TRBJ2-2 and V is TRBV5-1; no definite D call. CDR1 SGHRS and CDR2 YFSETQ come from the germline V gene. V was clipped by 1 base and J by 0 bases, with 10 bases between them. CDR3 length: 16 residues. The DNA of the CDR3 is TGCGCCAGCAGCTTGAGTCAGGCTTCGAACACCGGGGAGCTGTTTTTT. Residues: CASSLSQASNTGELFF.

This chain links TRBV14 with TRBJ1-2; TRBD1 is a possible D gene (6 bases). Germline V lookup: CDR1 SGHDN, CDR2 FVKESK. The CDR3 sequence is 19 residues long. Trimming shortened V by 0 bases and J by 6 bases, and 26 bases separated the two germline ends. CDR3 sequence: CASSQDIWSHTGTRDGYTF. CDR3 coding DNA: TGTGCCAGCAGCCAAGACATTTGGAGCCACACCGGGACACGCGATGGCTACACCTTC.

The gene calls are TRBV4-1 and TRBJ2-1, with D possibly matching TRBD2 (6 bases). Germline assignment: CDR1 MGHRA and CDR2 YSYEKL. The CDR3 has 16 amino acids. V was trimmed by 3 bases and J by 1 base, leaving 13 bases between them. The CDR3 nucleotides read TGCGCCAGCAGCCAGTCCTCGGGGGTATCCTACAATGAGCAGTTCTTC. Protein product: CASSQSSGVSYNEQFF.